What follows are 6 T cell receptor beta chains derived from one specimen sequenced in a study of shared clonotypes between healthy human individuals (TCRdb year 2020). For the CD8 naive samples, CD45RO-negative cells were positively selected for CCR7, yielding a CD45RA+CCR7+ population from which TemRA cells were excluded. Library preparation used the immunoSEQ multiplex PCR assay. In TCRdb, the immuneACCESS table is reduced to in-frame sequences with V and J assigned. These tables do not hold every clone; where another copy was compared, an unresolved V gene accounts for under half, and the others remain unexplained. For this sample there are some 630,000 clones; roughly 96% appear just once. Of the sample, 0.095% to 0.13% is held by the ten largest clones. What was sequenced was naive CD8+ T cells sorted from blood. The intended sense of this specimen's cell subset or site label: CD45RA+CCR7+. The receptors derive from a woman in her 30s in good health.

The V and J genes are TRBV28 and TRBJ2-7; unclear D gene. This CDR3 spans 13 amino acids. Trimming shortened V by 5 bases and J by 2 bases, and 10 bases separated the two germline ends. The germline gives CDR1 MDHEN, CDR2 SYDVKM. In DNA form, the CDR3 reads TGTGCCAGCAGTGAACGGGCGACCTACGAGCAGTACTTC. As protein: CASSERATYEQYF.

The table lists this clone with a few counts. The chain has TRBV2 and TRBJ2-1; D is possibly TRBD2 (5 bases). The CDR3 covers 13 residues. Germline-derived CDR1 and CDR2 are SNHLY and FYNNEI. V was cut by 3 bases and J by 8 bases, with 11 bases left in between. For the CDR3, the DNA is TGTGCCAGCAGTGAGGGGAGTCTGTATGAGCAGTTCTTC. As protein: CASSEGSLYEQFF.

Of note for this clone: Distinct nucleotide sequences in the sample also encode this CDR3. The rearrangement uses TRBV28 and TRBJ1-5, with no clear D. Trimming left V 7 bases short and J 0 bases short, with 10 bases between. This CDR3 comprises 14 residues. Germline V gene lookup returns CDR1 MDHEN and CDR2 SYDVKM. The DNA for the CDR3 is TGTGCCAGCACCCGAGGTTATAGCAATCAGCCCCAGCATTTT. It specifies CASTRGYSNQPQHF.

V and J are TRBV6-5 and TRBJ1-5; D is unclear. CDR3 length: 13 residues. V shed 5 bases and J shed 1 base, with 6 bases lying between them. Germline CDR1 and CDR2: MNHEY and SVGAGI. CDR3 sequence (DNA): TGTGCCAGCAGTCCAGGAAGCAATCAGCCCCAGCATTTT. Translating gives CASSPGSNQPQHF.

The V gene is TRBV13, the J gene TRBJ2-4, with 9 positions matching TRBD2. J lost 2 bases, V lost 3 bases, and 11 bases had no gene match. The germline V gene encodes CDR1 PRHDT and CDR2 FYEKMQ (reference sequence). The CDR3 length is 18 residues. Here the CDR3 reads CASSLSSGIRLTKNIQYF. The CDR3 DNA sequence: TGTGCCAGCAGCTTGTCTAGCGGGATTAGGCTAACCAAAAACATTCAGTACTTC.

The chain has TRBV28 and TRBJ1-1; D call uncertain. Germline-derived CDR1 and CDR2 are MDHEN and SYDVKM. CDR3 size: 13 residues. V gave up 5 bases and J gave up 1 base, with 8 bases separating them. The CDR3: CASSARGNTEAFF. The CDR3 nucleotides are TGTGCCAGCAGTGCCCGGGGGAACACTGAAGCTTTCTTT.